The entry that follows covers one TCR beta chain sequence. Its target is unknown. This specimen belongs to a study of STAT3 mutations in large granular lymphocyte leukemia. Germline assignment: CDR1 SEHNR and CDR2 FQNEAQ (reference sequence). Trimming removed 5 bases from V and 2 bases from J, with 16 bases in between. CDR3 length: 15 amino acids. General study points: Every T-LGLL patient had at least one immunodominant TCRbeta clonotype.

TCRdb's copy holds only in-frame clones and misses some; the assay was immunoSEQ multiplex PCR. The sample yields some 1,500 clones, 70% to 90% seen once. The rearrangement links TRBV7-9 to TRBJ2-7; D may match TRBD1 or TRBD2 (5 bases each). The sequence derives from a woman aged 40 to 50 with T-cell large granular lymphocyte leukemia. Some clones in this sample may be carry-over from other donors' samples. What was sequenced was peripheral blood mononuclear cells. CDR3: CASSAWMGPTYEQYF. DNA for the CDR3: TGTGCCAGCAGCGCCTGGATGGGACCTACCTACGAGCAGTACTTC.